Here is one T cell receptor (beta chain) with its context. As yet, its antigen is unknown. This table comes from immunoSEQ multiplex PCR, and its TCRdb copy is limited to in-frame clones, with some not included. The table records some 31,000 clones, roughly 90% of them present only once. This sample is part of a study of multiple sclerosis patients with progressive multifocal leukoencephalopathy. Time point specified: five to six months of natalizumab therapy. At 6 months of natalizumab came T1, and at 12 months came T2. Study-level results: Clones expanded at PML were already present before and during natalizumab. No common TRBV or TRBJ usage or pairing appeared at PML.

The CDR3 loop spans 14 amino acids. Germline CDR1 and CDR2: SQVTM and ANQGSEA. Germline trimming cut 4 bases from V and 8 bases from J; bases unmatched to any gene: 11. This TCR was sampled from a human donor with multiple sclerosis. Sequencing used PBMCs, obtained from a patient treated with natalizumab. This chain links TRBV29-1 with TRBJ1-2, with 9 positions matching TRBD1. The CDR3 nucleotides read TGCAGCGTTGCACCCGGACAGGGGTCAGGAGGCTACACCTTC. Residues: CSVAPGQGSGGYTF.